The rows below give T cell receptor beta chains drawn from one sample of a study of T cell repertoires in cytomegalovirus infection. No antigen has been identified for these receptors. TCRdb fed the reads into MiXCR, producing one record per CDR3 protein. This table has fewer than 350,000 distinct CDR3 sequences, approximately 32% appearing once. Here the sequenced sample was cultured PBMCs, taken from culture after CMV antigen stimulation. The receptors here all came from a human donor in good health (CMV status not recorded). Some clones in this sample may be carry-over from other donors' samples. The CDR3 runs from the conserved cysteine through the conserved F or W. D genes are given only for firm matches. Only part of the rows carry a size: once, few, many, or a class if the clone is expanded.

j_call	clone_size	v_call	d_call	cdr3_nt	cdr3_aa
TRBJ1-1	NA	TRBV5-1	NA	TGCGCCAGCAGCTTGGGACAGCGGGAAACTGAAGCTTTCTTT	CASSLGQRETEAFF
TRBJ1-6	NA	TRBV5-8	NA	TGTGCCAGCAGCGTCCTCTACACGGGTCCTTCACCCCTCCACTTT	CASSVLYTGPSPLHF
TRBJ2-7	few	TRBV3-1	NA	TGTGCCAGCAGCCAAATTTCGGGGTCCTACGAGCAGTACTTC	CASSQISGSYEQYF
TRBJ1-4	few	TRBV6-6	NA	TGTGCCAGCACTCTCGGGGAGACTAATGAAAAACTGTTTTTT	CASTLGETNEKLFF
TRBJ1-1	NA	TRBV7-9	NA	TGTGCCAGCAGGCCTCAGGTATCGAACACTGAAGCTTTCTTT	CASRPQVSNTEAFF
TRBJ1-6	NA	TRBV6-8	TRBD1	TGTGCCAGCAGTTCTCGACAGGGCGGTGGTAATTCACCCCTCCACTTT	CASSSRQGGGNSPLHF
TRBJ1-2	NA	TRBV5-1	NA	TGCGCCAGCAGCTTGGGACCCCTTGACTATGGCTACACCTTC	CASSLGPLDYGYTF
TRBJ1-1	NA	TRBV12-3/TRBV12-4	NA	TGTGCCAGCAGTACCCCGACAGGGAACACTGAAGCTTTCTTT	CASSTPTGNTEAFF
TRBJ2-1	NA	TRBV19	TRBD2	TGTGCCAGTAGTATTCGACTAGCGAGTTACAATGAGCAGTTCTTC	CASSIRLASYNEQFF
TRBJ1-4	many	TRBV18	NA	TGTGCCAGCTCACCACGGGAAAAACTGTTTTTT	CASSPREKLFF
TRBJ1-4	NA	TRBV2	NA	TGTGCCAGCCTACGGGACATACATGGAAAACTGTTTTTT	CASLRDIHGKLFF
TRBJ1-1	few	TRBV7-3	TRBD1	TGTGCCAGCAGCTTCCAGGGGGAGACTGAAGCTTTCTTT	CASSFQGETEAFF
TRBJ1-5	many	TRBV7-6	NA	TGTGCCAGCAGCTTAGAGGCAGGGCCTTATCAGCCCCAGCATTTT	CASSLEAGPYQPQHF
TRBJ2-2	NA	TRBV24-1	TRBD2	TGTGCCACCAGGACTAGCGGGAGCTCCGGGGAGCTGTTTTTT	CATRTSGSSGELFF
TRBJ2-7	few	TRBV19	NA	TGTGCCAGTGGCGGGGATACTTACGAGCAGTACTTC	CASGGDTYEQYF
TRBJ1-2	few	TRBV12-3/TRBV12-4	TRBD1	TGTGCCAGCAGTCCGGGACAGGCAGCGACTAACTATGGCTACACCTTC	CASSPGQAATNYGYTF
TRBJ2-1	few	TRBV7-2	TRBD2	TGTGCCAGCAGCTTAGATAAGCGGGGGGGGGAGCAGTTCTTC	CASSLDKRGGEQFF
TRBJ2-7	few	TRBV6-5	TRBD1	TGTGCCAGCTGGGGGACAGGGCCTCCCTACGAGCAGTACTTC	CASWGTGPPYEQYF
TRBJ1-2	NA	TRBV20-1	NA	TGCAGTGCCAAGATAGACGGCACCTATGGCTACACCTTC	CSAKIDGTYGYTF
TRBJ2-3	NA	TRBV14	NA	TGTGCCAGCAGCCAATTAGGGTCAGATACGCAGTATTTT	CASSQLGSDTQYF
TRBJ1-2	NA	TRBV25-1	NA	TGTGCCAGCAGTGGATCCGGGACATCATATGGCTACACCTTC	CASSGSGTSYGYTF
TRBJ2-7	many	TRBV7-8	NA	TGTGCCAGCACCCTCGGGACGGACATGGAGGGCTCCTACGAGCAGTACTTC	CASTLGTDMEGSYEQYF
TRBJ2-3	NA	TRBV27	NA	TGTGCCAGCAGTTTTTTCCAGGGCGGACCAGATACGCAGTATTTT	CASSFFQGGPDTQYF
TRBJ2-3	NA	TRBV7-9	NA	TGTGCCAGCAGCCCAGGGCCCTGGTCGGATACGCAGTATTTT	CASSPGPWSDTQYF
TRBJ1-1	NA	TRBV18	NA	TGTGCCAGCTCACCTTTTGGCGAGAACACTGAAGCTTTCTTT	CASSPFGENTEAFF
TRBJ1-5	NA	TRBV10-3	NA	TGTGCCATCAGTGACGGTAATTGGGAAGATCAGCCCCAGCATTTT	CAISDGNWEDQPQHF
TRBJ2-1	few	TRBV7-6	NA	TGTGCCAGCAGTCTGAACAGCTACTCCTACAATGAGCAGTTCTTC	CASSLNSYSYNEQFF
TRBJ2-5	NA	TRBV7-9	NA	TGTGCCAGCAGCTTAGGGGCAGGGAAAGAGACCCAGTACTTC	CASSLGAGKETQYF
TRBJ2-2	NA	TRBV7-3	NA	TGTGCCAGCAGCCCGGCGGGCAGGGGCACCGGGGAGCTGTTTTTT	CASSPAGRGTGELFF
TRBJ2-2	NA	TRBV6-1	NA	TGTGCCAGCAGAACAGGACAGAGGAACACCGGGGAGCTGTTTTTT	CASRTGQRNTGELFF
TRBJ1-1	many	TRBV7-2	NA	TGTGCCAGCAGCTCCTGGGTGAACACTGAAGCTTTCTTT	CASSSWVNTEAFF
TRBJ1-1	NA	TRBV28	NA	TGTGCCAGCAGCCCCCCCCGCGCCATGGACACTGAAGCTTTCTTT	CASSPPRAMDTEAFF
TRBJ2-3	many	TRBV19	NA	TGTGCCAGTAGTCTCAAGGGGTTGGGTACGCAGTATTTT	CASSLKGLGTQYF
TRBJ1-2	NA	TRBV2	NA	TGTGCCAGCAGTGCCCCTACCGCCGGGGTGGATGGCTACACCTTC	CASSAPTAGVDGYTF
TRBJ2-1	NA	TRBV11-2	TRBD1	TGTGCCAGCCGACAGGGTGGCTACAATGAGCAGTTCTTC	CASRQGGYNEQFF
TRBJ2-1	NA	TRBV10-3	NA	TGTGCCATCAAGCCCACGGGAGACTACAATGAGCAGTTCTTC	CAIKPTGDYNEQFF
TRBJ2-1	few	TRBV7-2	NA	TGTGCCAGCAGCTTACGACGGGACTTTACTCATGGGAATGAGCAGTTCTTC	CASSLRRDFTHGNEQFF
TRBJ1-2	NA	TRBV12-3/TRBV12-4	NA	TGTGCCAGCAGTGATTCCAGGGAAGCTAACTATGGCTACACCTTC	CASSDSREANYGYTF
TRBJ2-7	NA	TRBV3-1	TRBD2	TGTGCCAGCAGCCAAGAGTTTAGGCTAGCGGGAGGTGAGCAGTACTTC	CASSQEFRLAGGEQYF
TRBJ2-7	many	TRBV20-1	TRBD2	TGCAGTGCTAGCCCACTACTAGCGGGGAGGACCTACGAGCAGTACTTC	CSASPLLAGRTYEQYF
TRBJ2-1	NA	TRBV6-1	TRBD1	TGTGCCAGCAGTCACCGGGACAGGAGATACAATGAGCAGTTCTTC	CASSHRDRRYNEQFF
TRBJ2-5	NA	TRBV28	NA	TGTGCCACCCAAGAGACCCAGTACTTC	CATQETQYF
TRBJ2-5	NA	TRBV7-6	NA	TGTGCCAGCGGGCAGATCCAAGAGACCCAGTACTTC	CASGQIQETQYF
TRBJ2-5	many	TRBV7-8	NA	TGTGCCAGCACCATATTCTGGGGGGTTGGAGAGACCCAGTACTTC	CASTIFWGVGETQYF
TRBJ1-1	NA	TRBV20-1	NA	TGCAGTGCTACCAGGGCGGTGACCACTGAAGCTTTCTTT	CSATRAVTTEAFF
TRBJ2-4	many	TRBV7-2	NA	TGTGCCAGCAGCTTCCCCACGGGGATAGCCAAAAACATTCAGTACTTC	CASSFPTGIAKNIQYF
TRBJ2-1	many	TRBV7-3	TRBD2	TGTGCCAGCAGCTTAATGTCTAGCGGGATAAATGAGCAGTTCTTC	CASSLMSSGINEQFF
TRBJ1-2	many	TRBV7-2	TRBD1	TGTGCCAGCAGCTTAGTAGGGGGCGCAGCGGGGGGCTACACCTTC	CASSLVGGAAGGYTF
TRBJ1-5	NA	TRBV2	TRBD1	TGTGCCAGCAGCGGGACAGAGAGCAATCAGCCCCAGCATTTT	CASSGTESNQPQHF
TRBJ1-2	NA	TRBV28	TRBD1	TGTGCCAGCAGCCTCCCCGGGGGGTCCGGGACAGGGGGCTACACCTTC	CASSLPGGSGTGGYTF
TRBJ1-2	few	TRBV19	TRBD1	TGTGCCAGTAGTATCCAGGGGGCTGGCTACACCTTC	CASSIQGAGYTF
TRBJ2-7	few	TRBV7-9	TRBD1	TGTGCCAGCAGACCAGGGGGCTCCTACGAGCAGTACTTC	CASRPGGSYEQYF
TRBJ1-1	many	TRBV7-6	NA	TGTGCCAGCAGCCTATCGGGGGTAACTGAAGCTTTCTTT	CASSLSGVTEAFF
TRBJ2-2	NA	TRBV9	TRBD1	TGTGCCAGCAGCGCGGGGACAGGGGGCTTCACCGGGGAGCTGTTTTTT	CASSAGTGGFTGELFF